The clone carrying this T cell receptor (beta chain) was seen a handful of times. Its antigen is undetermined. V lost 6 bases and J 8 bases, leaving 16 bases between the germline ends. This CDR3 is 13 amino acids long. Germline CDR1 is MDHEN and CDR2 is SYDVKM. Amplification used 60 Vbeta primers and 13 Jbeta primers. This table comes from immunoSEQ multiplex PCR, and its TCRdb copy is limited to in-frame clones, with some not included. This table holds 140,000 to 150,000 clones, roughly 80% found once. The source of the sample is a study of cytomegalovirus exposure and HLA in healthy donors. General study results and limits: Sequencing likely caused a cluster of highly shared sequence variants. Later analysis associated a missense DCLRE1C variant with TCR beta V- and J-gene trimming. Rare TCR sequences predominated, though certain public TCRs were found in many donors.

Sequencing was done on a sample of PBMCs. The chain couples TRBV28 to TRBJ1-2; D possibly corresponds to TRBD1 (5 bases). This TCR came from a man aged 40-49 years in good health and CMV-seropositive. This chain's CDR3 is CASRNRRRLGYTF. As DNA, the CDR3 is TGTGCCAGCAGGAACAGGCGGCGTTTGGGCTACACCTTC.